What follows is one T cell receptor (beta chain) and its context. Its antigen is undetermined. The donors were healthy bone marrow donors. This specimen belongs to a study of cytomegalovirus exposure and HLA in healthy donors. Study-level points and caveats: Both high specificity and high sensitivity reportedly marked the classifier's diagnosis of cytomegalovirus status. Most CMV-associated TCR beta chains appeared HLA-restricted in a later analysis.

In the PCR, 60 Vbeta and 13 Jbeta primers were used. Assay: immunoSEQ multiplex PCR; the TCRdb copy retains only in-frame clones and omits some. This sample has 150,000 to 200,000 clones, with 80% found just once. From germline, CDR1 is MGHRA and CDR2 YSYEKL. The CDR3 spans 17 residues. Trimming took 0 bases from V and 0 from J; bases not matched to a gene: 3. This chain links TRBV4-1 with TRBJ2-1, with 9 bases fitting TRBD1. The sequence came from a young man in good health and CMV-seropositive. Sample: PBMCs. CDR3 protein: CASSQEGTGSSYNEQFF. In DNA, the CDR3 is TGCGCCAGCAGCCAAGAGGGGACAGGGAGCTCCTACAATGAGCAGTTCTTC.